This entry is about one T cell receptor beta chain. Antigen specificity is unknown. This entry is derived from a study of T cells expressing NK-cell markers. On the study more broadly: According to the study, TCR beta repertoires originated from sorted CD3+CD56+NKG2C+, CD3+CD56+NKG2C- and CD3+CD56-NKG2C+ T cells. Among eight sequenced donors, seven carried HCMV seropositivity while one was seronegative. The study's findings and limits: Roughly six donors showed dominant NKG2C+ clonotypes comprising about 1.0-7.5% of their CD8+ T cells.

TCRdb re-called the 5' RACE reads and gives one entry per CDR3 protein, without DNA. Recorded for this sample: more than 120,000 distinct CDR3 sequences. The germline V gene has CDR1 LNHDA and CDR2 SQIVND (reference sequence). The CDR3 runs to 16 residues. V and J are TRBV19 and TRBJ2-7; TCRdb calls TRBD1, which cannot be checked without DNA. The sequencing input was blood T cells: a sorted CD56 or NKG2C T cell subset, CD4+ or CD8+ T cells, or bulk PBMC T cells (not recorded which). The clonotype was recovered from a man aged 18 to 29 in good health. The CDR3 reads CASSLGPRGTPYEQYF.